A single sample gave rise to the 6 T cell receptor beta chains below, sequenced in a study of T cell repertoires in cytomegalovirus infection. Antigens of these TCRs are unknown. Via MiXCR, TCRdb re-called the reads, giving one row per CDR3 protein. In the table there are fewer than 1,000,000 distinct CDR3 sequences, roughly 30% of which are singletons. Sequenced here: cultured CD8+ T cells from PBMCs, sampled from culture after CMV antigen stimulation. These receptors all come from a human donor in good health (CMV status not recorded). Some clones in this sample may be carry-over from other donors' samples.

The V and J genes are TRBV6-2 or TRBV6-3 and TRBJ2-7; possibly TRBD1 for D (6 bases). The CDR3 is made up of 14 amino acids. Trimming removed 4 bases from V and 7 bases from J, with 17 bases in between. Germline-derived CDR1 and CDR2 are MNHEY and SVGEGT. The CDR3 DNA is TGTGCCAGCAGTTTCTGGGACACCATGGGTGAGCAGTACGTC. Amino acids: CASSFWDTMGEQYV.

This clonotype has a handful of counts. The chain combines TRBV2 with TRBJ2-7; 8 bases match TRBD2. Trimming took 7 bases from V and 4 from J; bases not matched to a gene: 6. The V gene's germline CDR1 is SNHLY and CDR2 FYNNEI. This CDR3 comprises 13 residues. The CDR3 sequence: CASTGGEGYEQYF. The CDR3 DNA follows: TGTGCCAGCACCGGGGGGGAAGGATACGAGCAGTACTTC.

The V and J genes are TRBV27 and TRBJ1-1; no reliable D call. The V and J ends lost 8 bases and 1 base respectively, with 8 bases between them. The germline gives CDR1 MNHEY, CDR2 SMNVEV (reference sequence). The CDR3 runs to 12 residues. For the CDR3, the DNA is TGTGCCAGCCCCTCGGAGAACACTGAAGCTTTCTTT. Its translation is CASPSENTEAFF.

The sample holds a few counts of this clonotype. This chain links TRBV10-3 with TRBJ1-2; 12 nucleotides match TRBD1. The ends lost 6 bases at V and 7 bases at J; junction bases unmatched: 9. Looked up from germline, CDR1 is ENHRY and CDR2 is SYGVKD. This CDR3 is 15 amino acids long. DNA of the CDR3: TGTGCCATCAGGGGGACAGGGGGCCCCCCGGGTGGCTACACCTTC. This translates into CAIRGTGGPPGGYTF.

Points on this clonotype: Sequence at one end of the junction differs from germline and may be a read error. This sequence joins TRBV6-1 and TRBJ2-1, with 7 bases that match TRBD2. The CDR3 consists of 16 residues. CDR1 and CDR2 from the germline V gene are MNHNS and SASEGT. CDR3 protein: CANSYAGDSSYNEQFF. CDR3 in DNA: TGTGCCAACAGTTACGCGGGGGATAGCTCCTACAATGAGCAGTTCTTC.

This clonotype was detected a few times. The chain joins TRBV7-2 to TRBJ2-7; the D gene is possibly TRBD1 (6 bases). Trimming stripped 1 base from V and 7 bases from J, with 14 bases between. The CDR3 runs to 14 residues. In germline, CDR1 is SGHTA, CDR2 FQGNSA. The CDR3 sequence: CASSLDAQGWEQYV. The CDR3 DNA is TGTGCCAGCAGCTTAGACGCACAGGGATGGGAGCAGTACGTC.